Below, 3 T cell receptor beta chains from the same sample are listed, as sequenced in a study of response to subunit inactivated influenza vaccine. One entry per CDR3 protein results from TCRdb running MiXCR on the RT-PCR reads. The sample has about 540,000 distinct CDR3 sequences, under 30% seen once; the top ten hold approximately 2.9%. The data also belong to a second study, concerning T cells expressing NK-cell markers. That paper adds: What made the TCR beta cDNA was 5'RACE template switching with UMIs.

The source was CD4+ T cells sorted from PBMCs, collected less than 13 days after vaccination. Source of these receptors: a man aged 50 to 60 who received an inactivated influenza vaccine.

The chain employs TRBV12-3 or TRBV12-4 and TRBJ2-5; 10 nucleotides align to TRBD1. Trimming cost V 4 bases and J 1 base; bases outside gene matches: 3. There are 15 residues in the CDR3. As DNA, the CDR3 is TGTGCCAGCAGTTCGGGACAGGGGACCCAAGAGACCCAGTACTTC. Translation: CASSSGQGTQETQYF.

This clonotype has a single count. A junction end diverges from the germline sequence, so it may reflect a read error. This chain joins TRBV2 and TRBJ2-5; 9 bases agree with TRBD2. The CDR3 loop spans 18 amino acids. The V gene's germline CDR1 is SNHLY and CDR2 FYNNEI. CDR3 coding DNA: TGTGCCAGCAGTGACTCAAAGGACGGCGGGGGGGCCGTAGAGACCCAGTGCTTC. This translates into CASSDSKDGGGAVETQCF.

This clonotype has a handful of counts. The gene calls are TRBV10-3 and TRBJ1-2; no firm D call. The V end was cut by 0 bases, the J end by 8 bases, with 7 bases between. CDR1 and CDR2 from the germline V gene are ENHRY and SYGVKD. This CDR3 contains 12 residues. The CDR3 coding sequence is TGTGCCATCAGTGAGTCAGGGCTGGGCTACACCTTC. Its protein product is CAISESGLGYTF.